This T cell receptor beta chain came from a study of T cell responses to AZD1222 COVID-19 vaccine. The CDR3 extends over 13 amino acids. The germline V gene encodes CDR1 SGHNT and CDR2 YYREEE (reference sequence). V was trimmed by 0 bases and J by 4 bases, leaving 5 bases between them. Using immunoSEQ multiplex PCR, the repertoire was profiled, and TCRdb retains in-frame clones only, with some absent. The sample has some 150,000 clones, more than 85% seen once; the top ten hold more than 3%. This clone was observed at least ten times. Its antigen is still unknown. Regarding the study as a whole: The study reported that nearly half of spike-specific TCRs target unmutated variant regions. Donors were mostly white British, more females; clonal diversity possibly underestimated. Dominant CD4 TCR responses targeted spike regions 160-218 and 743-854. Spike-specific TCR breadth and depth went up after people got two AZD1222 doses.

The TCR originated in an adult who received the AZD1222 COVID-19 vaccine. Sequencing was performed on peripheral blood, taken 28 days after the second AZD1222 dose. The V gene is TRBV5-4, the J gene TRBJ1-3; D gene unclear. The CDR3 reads CASSLAQGNTIYF. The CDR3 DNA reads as TGTGCCAGCAGCTTGGCCCAGGGAAACACCATATATTTT.